Listed below are T cell receptor beta chains from one sample, sequenced in a study of blood T cell repertoires in COVID-19. Sequencing used immunoSEQ multiplex PCR; TCRdb keeps in-frame clones, though not all of them. The repertoire holds more than 300,000 clones, with about 84% as singletons. The specimen was peripheral blood. The source is a woman in her forties or fifties with acute or convalescent COVID-19. CDR3s include the opening cysteine and the closing phenylalanine or tryptophan. Each record gives: clone size, J gene, V gene, D gene, CDR3 protein, CDR3 DNA. A D gene is named only where the DNA matches it firmly. The listing skips clone size in some rows; elsewhere it reads once, few, many or a size class.

clone size: .
J gene: TRBJ2-4
V gene: TRBV7-2
D gene: .
CDR3 protein: CASSLARVSAKNIQYF
CDR3 DNA: TGTGCCAGCAGCTTAGCGCGTGTATCGGCCAAAAACATTCAGTACTTC

clone size: .
J gene: TRBJ2-3
V gene: TRBV27
D gene: TRBD2
CDR3 protein: CASRRTSGSTDTQYF
CDR3 DNA: TGTGCCAGCAGGAGGACTAGCGGGAGTACAGATACGCAGTATTTT

clone size: .
J gene: TRBJ1-2
V gene: TRBV24-1
D gene: .
CDR3 protein: CATSGTGIGGYTF
CDR3 DNA: TGTGCCACCAGTGGAACAGGGATAGGAGGCTACACCTTC

clone size: .
J gene: TRBJ2-1
V gene: TRBV28
D gene: TRBD2
CDR3 protein: CASSSGTSFNEQFF
CDR3 DNA: TGTGCCAGCAGTTCGGGGACTAGTTTCAATGAGCAGTTCTTC

clone size: .
J gene: TRBJ2-7
V gene: TRBV10-3
D gene: .
CDR3 protein: CAISGESYEQYF
CDR3 DNA: TGTGCCATCAGTGGGGAGTCCTACGAGCAGTACTTC

clone size: .
J gene: TRBJ2-2
V gene: TRBV6-2/TRBV6-3
D gene: .
CDR3 protein: CASSSSVRFTGELFF
CDR3 DNA: TGTGCCAGCAGCTCCTCTGTCCGGTTCACCGGGGAGCTGTTTTTT

clone size: .
J gene: TRBJ2-2
V gene: TRBV7-3
D gene: .
CDR3 protein: CASRQGPGSNTGELFF
CDR3 DNA: TGTGCCAGCAGGCAGGGGCCAGGGTCGAACACCGGGGAGCTGTTTTTT

clone size: .
J gene: TRBJ1-1
V gene: TRBV5-8
D gene: .
CDR3 protein: CASSLSGMNTEAFF
CDR3 DNA: TGTGCCAGCAGCTTGTCAGGCATGAACACTGAAGCTTTCTTT

clone size: .
J gene: TRBJ1-4
V gene: TRBV18
D gene: .
CDR3 protein: CASSPAGPGEKLFF
CDR3 DNA: TGTGCCAGCTCACCGGCGGGGCCGGGAGAAAAACTGTTTTTT

clone size: .
J gene: TRBJ1-2
V gene: TRBV9
D gene: .
CDR3 protein: CASSLNHRGGSNYGYTF
CDR3 DNA: TGTGCCAGCAGCCTAAACCACCGAGGAGGGTCTAACTATGGCTACACCTTC

clone size: .
J gene: TRBJ1-5
V gene: TRBV9
D gene: .
CDR3 protein: CASSASGGDQPQHF
CDR3 DNA: TGTGCCAGCAGCGCTTCTGGGGGGGATCAGCCCCAGCATTTT

clone size: .
J gene: TRBJ2-7
V gene: TRBV7-6
D gene: TRBD2
CDR3 protein: CASSQRLAESPYEQYF
CDR3 DNA: TGTGCCAGCAGCCAACGACTAGCGGAGAGCCCCTACGAGCAGTACTTC

clone size: .
J gene: TRBJ2-1
V gene: TRBV5-4
D gene: TRBD1
CDR3 protein: CASSLDRGNDEQFF
CDR3 DNA: TGTGCCAGCAGCCTGGACAGGGGTAACGATGAGCAGTTCTTC

clone size: .
J gene: TRBJ1-3
V gene: TRBV7-9
D gene: TRBD1
CDR3 protein: CASSGGQGGNTIYF
CDR3 DNA: TGTGCCAGCAGCGGGGGACAGGGTGGAAACACCATATATTTT

clone size: .
J gene: TRBJ1-4
V gene: TRBV5-1
D gene: .
CDR3 protein: CASSLVGSNEKLFF
CDR3 DNA: TGCGCCAGCAGCTTGGTCGGGTCTAATGAAAAACTGTTTTTT

clone size: .
J gene: TRBJ2-6
V gene: TRBV9
D gene: TRBD1
CDR3 protein: CASSVGRTGLGANVLTF
CDR3 DNA: TGTGCCAGCAGCGTAGGGCGGACAGGGCTTGGGGCCAACGTCCTGACTTTC

clone size: .
J gene: TRBJ2-1
V gene: TRBV4-3
D gene: .
CDR3 protein: CASSQDLSWEQFF
CDR3 DNA: TGCGCCAGCAGCCAAGATTTGAGTTGGGAGCAGTTCTTC

clone size: .
J gene: TRBJ2-5
V gene: TRBV6-4
D gene: TRBD1
CDR3 protein: CASSGDRGETQYF
CDR3 DNA: TGTGCCAGCAGTGGCGACAGGGGAGAGACCCAGTACTTC

clone size: .
J gene: TRBJ1-5
V gene: TRBV9
D gene: .
CDR3 protein: CASSVSGVGQPQHF
CDR3 DNA: TGTGCCAGCAGCGTATCAGGGGTGGGTCAGCCCCAGCATTTT

clone size: once
J gene: TRBJ2-7
V gene: TRBV5-6
D gene: .
CDR3 protein: CASSFSGVSYEQYF
CDR3 DNA: TGTGCCAGCAGCTTTTCCGGGGTGTCCTACGAGCAGTACTTC

clone size: .
J gene: TRBJ1-3
V gene: TRBV28
D gene: TRBD1
CDR3 protein: CASSVPGGPGNTIYF
CDR3 DNA: TGTGCCAGCAGTGTCCCAGGGGGCCCGGGAAACACCATATATTTT

clone size: .
J gene: TRBJ1-4
V gene: TRBV3-1/TRBV3-2
D gene: .
CDR3 protein: CASSQDLTAVNRLFF
CDR3 DNA: TGTGCCAGCAGCCAAGATCTTACGGCGGTTAATAGACTGTTTTTT

clone size: .
J gene: TRBJ2-1
V gene: TRBV5-4
D gene: .
CDR3 protein: CASSLEQGSDEQFF
CDR3 DNA: TGTGCCAGCAGCTTGGAACAGGGAAGCGATGAGCAGTTCTTC

clone size: .
J gene: TRBJ2-7
V gene: TRBV30
D gene: TRBD2
CDR3 protein: CAWSVLGGVGEQYF
CDR3 DNA: TGTGCCTGGAGTGTACTTGGGGGGGTAGGCGAGCAGTACTTC

clone size: .
J gene: TRBJ1-1
V gene: TRBV6-4
D gene: .
CDR3 protein: CASSDPPDKSTEAFF
CDR3 DNA: TGTGCCAGCAGTGACCCCCCAGACAAGTCCACTGAAGCTTTCTTT

clone size: .
J gene: TRBJ2-7
V gene: TRBV2
D gene: TRBD1
CDR3 protein: CASSEQGILYEQYF
CDR3 DNA: TGTGCCAGCAGCGAACAGGGGATACTCTACGAGCAGTACTTC

clone size: .
J gene: TRBJ2-7
V gene: TRBV11-2
D gene: .
CDR3 protein: CASRQLRMFTGEQYF
CDR3 DNA: TGTGCCAGCCGCCAGCTTAGAATGTTTACAGGCGAGCAGTACTTC

clone size: once
J gene: TRBJ2-1
V gene: TRBV7-9
D gene: .
CDR3 protein: CASSSFPRARFNEQFF
CDR3 DNA: TGTGCCAGCAGCTCCTTCCCGAGGGCCCGGTTCAATGAGCAGTTCTTC

clone size: .
J gene: TRBJ2-3
V gene: TRBV19
D gene: .
CDR3 protein: CASSILDTQYF
CDR3 DNA: TGTGCCAGTAGTATCTTAGATACGCAGTATTTT

clone size: .
J gene: TRBJ1-1
V gene: TRBV4-3
D gene: TRBD1
CDR3 protein: CASSQGQGDTEAFF
CDR3 DNA: TGCGCCAGCAGCCAGGGACAGGGGGACACTGAAGCTTTCTTT

clone size: .
J gene: TRBJ2-7
V gene: TRBV7-9
D gene: .
CDR3 protein: CASSLGEEQYF
CDR3 DNA: TGTGCCAGCAGCTTAGGGGAGGAGCAGTACTTC

clone size: once
J gene: TRBJ1-2
V gene: TRBV24-1
D gene: .
CDR3 protein: CATSDSGRSGYTF
CDR3 DNA: TGTGCCACCAGTGATTCGGGAAGATCGGGCTACACCTTC

clone size: .
J gene: TRBJ2-1
V gene: TRBV5-8
D gene: TRBD2
CDR3 protein: CASSLGRSGDPGEQFF
CDR3 DNA: TGTGCCAGCAGCTTGGGGCGCAGCGGGGACCCGGGGGAGCAGTTCTTC

clone size: .
J gene: TRBJ2-3
V gene: TRBV5-1
D gene: TRBD2
CDR3 protein: CASSLREGQDTQYF
CDR3 DNA: TGCGCCAGCAGCTTGCGGGAGGGCCAAGATACGCAGTATTTT

clone size: .
J gene: TRBJ2-7
V gene: TRBV4-2
D gene: TRBD2
CDR3 protein: CASSQAGLAVEYEQYF
CDR3 DNA: TGTGCCAGCAGCCAGGCGGGACTAGCGGTCGAATACGAGCAGTACTTC

clone size: .
J gene: TRBJ1-2
V gene: TRBV7-9
D gene: .
CDR3 protein: CASSLILEEGNYGYTF
CDR3 DNA: TGTGCCAGCAGCTTAATCTTGGAGGAAGGCAACTATGGCTACACCTTC

clone size: .
J gene: TRBJ1-4
V gene: TRBV7-9
D gene: .
CDR3 protein: CASSFGQGNEKLFF
CDR3 DNA: TGTGCCAGCAGCTTTGGGCAGGGGAACGAAAAACTGTTTTTT

clone size: .
J gene: TRBJ2-7
V gene: TRBV19
D gene: TRBD2
CDR3 protein: CASSMFLAGGTTPYEQYF
CDR3 DNA: TGTGCCAGTAGTATGTTCCTAGCGGGAGGTACTACACCTTACGAGCAGTACTTC

clone size: .
J gene: TRBJ2-2
V gene: TRBV9
D gene: .
CDR3 protein: CASSVDSARAGELFF
CDR3 DNA: TGTGCCAGCAGCGTAGATTCAGCGCGGGCCGGGGAGCTGTTTTTT

clone size: once
J gene: TRBJ2-5
V gene: TRBV25-1
D gene: .
CDR3 protein: CASSKYSGEQETQYF
CDR3 DNA: TGTGCCAGCAGTAAATATAGCGGAGAACAAGAGACCCAGTACTTC

clone size: .
J gene: TRBJ2-3
V gene: TRBV9
D gene: .
CDR3 protein: CASSPYNRQDFTDTQYF
CDR3 DNA: TGTGCCAGCAGCCCATATAACCGACAGGACTTCACAGATACGCAGTATTTT

clone size: once
J gene: TRBJ2-3
V gene: TRBV5-8
D gene: .
CDR3 protein: CASLNRERTDTQYF
CDR3 DNA: TGTGCCAGCCTTAACAGGGAAAGAACAGATACGCAGTATTTT

clone size: .
J gene: TRBJ2-1
V gene: TRBV21-1
D gene: .
CDR3 protein: CASSKSGQGTYNEQFF
CDR3 DNA: TGTGCCAGCAGCAAAAGCGGGCAGGGAACCTACAATGAGCAGTTCTTC

clone size: .
J gene: TRBJ2-1
V gene: TRBV6-2/TRBV6-3
D gene: TRBD2
CDR3 protein: CASSRLASRDNEQFF
CDR3 DNA: TGTGCCAGCAGCCGACTAGCCTCTAGGGACAATGAGCAGTTCTTC

clone size: few
J gene: TRBJ2-7
V gene: TRBV20-1
D gene: .
CDR3 protein: CSASGSGDGSYEQYF
CDR3 DNA: TGCAGTGCTAGTGGGTCAGGGGACGGTTCCTACGAGCAGTACTTC